This entry lists 26 T cell receptor beta chains sequenced from one sample in a study of blood T cell repertoires in COVID-19. The assay was immunoSEQ multiplex PCR, and TCRdb's table has in-frame clones only and misses some. Of 240,000 or so clones in the sample, around 89% were seen once. Sequenced: PBMCs or T cells enriched from blood (not recorded which). The receptor set was obtained from a man between 50 and 59 years old who had been exposed to COVID-19.

V and J are TRBV9 and TRBJ2-1; 8 bases agree with TRBD2. The CDR3 is 15 residues long. Per germline, CDR1 SGDLS and CDR2 YYNGEE. Unmatched junction bases numbered 7, after V lost 2 bases and J lost 6 bases. The CDR3 sequence: CASSVSGSEPNEQFF. As DNA, the CDR3 is TGTGCCAGCAGCGTCAGCGGGAGTGAGCCCAATGAGCAGTTCTTC.

The V gene is TRBV24-1, the J gene TRBJ2-6; no reliable D call. Germline CDR1 reads KGHDR; CDR2 reads SFDVKD. The CDR3 is made up of 17 amino acids. Trimming shortened V by 4 bases and J by 0 bases, and 12 bases separated the two germline ends. The CDR3 DNA is TGTGCCACCAGTGACCCTGGCCCAAGCTCTGGGGCCAACGTCCTGACTTTC. Amino acids: CATSDPGPSSGANVLTF.

This chain joins TRBV28 and TRBJ2-5; D is perhaps TRBD1 (6 bases). Trimming pared 6 bases from V and 7 bases from J, leaving 18 bases between. The germline V gene has CDR1 MDHEN and CDR2 SYDVKM. This CDR3 region has 14 residues. CDR3 DNA: TGTGCCAGCAGACACCCCGGGCAAGGGGGGACCCAGTACTTC. Translating it yields CASRHPGQGGTQYF.

This chain links TRBV10-3 with TRBJ1-5; maybe TRBD1 (6 bases). This CDR3 comprises 15 residues. V dropped 3 bases and J dropped 3 bases, with 12 bases sitting between them. The germline gives CDR1 ENHRY, CDR2 SYGVKD. The CDR3 region has the DNA TGTGCCATCAGTGACACAGGGCGATCCAATCAGCCCCAGCATTTT. Amino acids: CAISDTGRSNQPQHF.

The chain carries TRBV19 and TRBJ2-1; tentatively, D is TRBD1 (5 bases). CDR1 is LNHDA and CDR2 is SQIVND in the germline V gene (reference sequence). V dropped 3 bases and J dropped 10 bases, with 10 bases sitting between them. This CDR3 is built from 12 residues. CDR3 sequence: CASSIGRQEQFF. In DNA form, the CDR3 reads TGTGCCAGTAGTATTGGCCGACAGGAGCAGTTCTTC.

The chain is built from TRBV5-1 and TRBJ2-7; 8 bases align to TRBD1. The CDR3 is made up of 16 amino acids. CDR1 SGHRS and CDR2 YFSETQ come from the germline V gene. V lost 0 bases to trimming and J lost 6 bases; unmatched junction nucleotides: 11. In DNA form, the CDR3 reads TGCGCCAGCAGCTTGGCCCCGACAGGGGTACGGGCCGAGCAGTACGTC. It yields the protein CASSLAPTGVRAEQYV.

The chain employs TRBV3-1 (or the pseudogene TRBV3-2) and TRBJ1-2; D not resolved. Germline V CDR1 and CDR2: LGHDT, YNNKEL (reference sequence). Trimming took 1 base from V and 6 from J, leaving 12 bases between them. The CDR3 covers 14 residues. The DNA for the CDR3 is TGTGCCAGCAGCCAAGGACTCTTGAGGGATGGCTACACCTTC. Its protein product is CASSQGLLRDGYTF.

This chain links TRBV5-6 with TRBJ1-4, with D tentatively TRBD1 (6 bases). V was trimmed by 3 bases and J by 8 bases, leaving 20 bases between them. The CDR3 loop spans 16 amino acids. Germline values: CDR1 SGHDT, CDR2 YYEEEE. CDR3 region: CASSYSVLGAVEKLFF. The CDR3 region has the DNA TGTGCCAGCAGCTACTCTGTGTTGGGGGCGGTAGAAAAACTGTTTTTT.

As DNA, the CDR3 is TGCGCCAGCAGCAAGTCTAGTGCGGGAGGGTATTACAATGAGCAGTTCTTC. Translating gives CASSKSSAGGYYNEQFF. The V call is TRBV5-1, the J call TRBJ2-1; 9 bases align to TRBD2. The germline CDR1 and CDR2 sequences are SGHRS and YFSETQ. CDR3 length equals 17 residues. V was pared by 4 bases and J by 4 bases, with 12 bases of the junction left unmatched.

This chain joins TRBV30 and TRBJ1-5; 8 bases fit TRBD1. The junction had 7 bases not matched to a gene; V was cut back by 3 bases and J by 6 bases. The CDR3 is 14 amino acids. Germline-derived CDR1 and CDR2 are GTSNPN and SVGIG (reference sequence). For the CDR3, the DNA is TGTGCCTGGAGCCCGGACAGGGTAGCTCAGCCCCAGCATTTT. This sequence encodes CAWSPDRVAQPQHF.

In its sample, this clone was seen once. The chain uses TRBV5-6 and TRBJ1-2, with a tentative D call TRBD1 (5 bases). Germline assignment: CDR1 SGHDT and CDR2 YYEEEE. The CDR3 has 15 residues. Trimming cost V 3 bases and J 3 bases, with 15 bases left between them. CDR3 loop: CASSSPTGVDYGYTF. DNA for the CDR3: TGTGCCAGCAGCTCCCCCACAGGAGTGGACTATGGCTACACCTTC.

V gene TRBV4-1 combines with J gene TRBJ2-1; 9 bases align to TRBD2. CDR3 length: 15 residues. Germline V lookup: CDR1 MGHRA, CDR2 YSYEKL. The J segment lost 7 bases and the V segment lost 4 bases, leaving 8 bases of the junction unmatched. For the CDR3, the DNA is TGCGCCAGCAGCCCCGGAACTAGCGGGCCTAATGAGCAGTTCTTC. Its translation is CASSPGTSGPNEQFF.

The J gene is TRBJ1-1, the V gene TRBV5-4; D is uncertain. The CDR3 spans 15 residues. CDR1 is SGHNT, CDR2 YYREEE, per germline (reference sequence). Trimming cost V 1 base and J 1 base, with 11 bases left between them. Written as DNA, the CDR3 is TGTGCCAGCAGCTTGCCCACCGCAGGGAACACTGAAGCTTTCTTT. Its protein product is CASSLPTAGNTEAFF.

This chain joins TRBV10-3 and TRBJ2-7; unclear D gene. Looked up from germline, CDR1 is ENHRY and CDR2 is SYGVKD. This CDR3 is 12 amino acids long. Trimming pared 10 bases from V and 2 bases from J, leaving 12 bases between. The CDR3 DNA is TGTGCCAGCGGTGTTAGGCCCTACGAGCAGTACGTC. It yields the protein CASGVRPYEQYV.

The V and J genes are TRBV28 and TRBJ1-1, with TRBD1 matching over 12 bases. Per germline, CDR1 MDHEN and CDR2 SYDVKM. CDR3 length: 18 amino acids. V trimming: 5 bases; J trimming: 1 base; junction bases outside the gene matches: 11. CDR3 residues: CASSPPPGQGARNTEAFF. The CDR3 DNA reads TGTGCCAGCAGTCCCCCACCGGGACAGGGGGCTAGGAACACTGAAGCTTTCTTT.

The chain carries TRBV19 and TRBJ2-1; possibly TRBD1 for D (6 bases). Germline-derived CDR1 and CDR2 are LNHDA and SQIVND (reference sequence). The CDR3 extends over 15 amino acids. The ends were cut back, 5 bases at V and 5 bases at J, with 16 bases in the middle. CDR3 nucleotides: TGTGCCAGTAGTCTCAGGGGTCCCCGGCACAATGAGCAGTTCTTC. This encodes CASSLRGPRHNEQFF.

V and J are TRBV27 and TRBJ2-5; the D gene is possibly TRBD2 (5 bases). CDR1 and CDR2 from the germline V gene are MNHEY and SMNVEV (reference sequence). Deletions cut 5 bases from V and 2 bases from J, with 12 bases between. The CDR3 is 14 residues long. Written as DNA, the CDR3 is TGTGCCAGCAGTCGCTGGGGAGTGCAAGAGACCCAGTACTTC. It specifies CASSRWGVQETQYF.

This chain uses TRBV6-5 with TRBJ1-2, with TRBD1 as a possible D gene (5 bases). Per the germline V gene, CDR1 is MNHEY and CDR2 is SVGAGI. CDR3 length: 14 amino acids. V was cut by 2 bases and J by 4 bases, with 11 bases left in between. CDR3 coding DNA: TGTGCCAGCAGTTACGCGGCAGGGCCCTATGGCTACACCTTC. Translation: CASSYAAGPYGYTF.

This sequence joins TRBV5-1 and TRBJ2-1, with 9 bases fitting TRBD2. The germline V gene encodes CDR1 SGHRS and CDR2 YFSETQ. V was clipped by 6 bases and J by 6 bases; unmatched bases: 7. CDR3 length: 14 residues. CDR3 loop: CASTMGTSFNEQFF. The CDR3 coding sequence is TGCGCCAGCACTATGGGGACTAGCTTCAATGAGCAGTTCTTC.

This CDR3 is CSVEPASGGAEQYF. Written as DNA, the CDR3 is TGCAGCGTTGAACCCGCTAGCGGGGGGGCCGAGCAGTACTTC. This chain connects TRBV29-1 to TRBJ2-7; TRBD2 aligns across 12 bases. V shed 2 bases, J shed 6 bases, and the junction held 5 bases outside the gene matches. Germline assignment: CDR1 SQVTM and CDR2 ANQGSEA. The CDR3 sequence is 14 residues long.

A single count supports this clone. The chain joins TRBV15 to TRBJ2-1; 8 bases are shared with TRBD1. This CDR3 has 15 residues. Trimming cost V 0 bases and J 3 bases; bases outside gene matches: 1. The germline V gene has CDR1 LNHNV and CDR2 YYDKDF (reference sequence). Written as DNA, the CDR3 is TGTGCCACCAGCAGAGACGGACAGGGCTACAATGAGCAGTTCTTC. Protein product: CATSRDGQGYNEQFF.

J is TRBJ1-4 and V is TRBV7-9; D might be TRBD1 (5 bases). The V and J ends lost 5 bases and 6 bases respectively, with 13 bases between them. The CDR3 covers 14 residues. The germline CDR1 and CDR2 sequences are SEHNR and FQNEAQ (reference sequence). In nucleotides, the CDR3 is TGTGCCAGCAGCCCGGGGAGGGGTTATGAAAAACTGTTTTTT. Residues: CASSPGRGYEKLFF.

V and J are TRBV3-1 (or the pseudogene TRBV3-2) and TRBJ2-1; no firm D call. Germline-derived CDR1 and CDR2 are LGHDT and YNNKEL (reference sequence). The ends were cut back, 4 bases at V and 7 bases at J, with 8 bases in the middle. The CDR3 is 12 residues long. As DNA, the CDR3 is TGTGCCAGCAGCCTTTTATCGAATGAGCAGTTCTTC. Its protein is CASSLLSNEQFF.

The chain carries TRBV21-1 and TRBJ2-3; TRBD1 was called by the table and not checked on the DNA. TRBV21-1 is deemed a pseudogene. The CDR3 is 14 amino acids. CDR3 nucleotides: TGTGCCAGCAGCTCGCCCCAGGGCACAGATACGCAGTATTTT. It encodes CASSSPQGTDTQYF.

A few counts support this clone. The chain couples TRBV5-1 to TRBJ1-1; 7 nucleotides agree with TRBD1. In germline, CDR1 is SGHRS, CDR2 YFSETQ. Trimming removed 2 bases from V and 1 base from J; junction bases left unmatched: 5. This CDR3 is built from 15 residues. CDR3 DNA: TGCGCCAGCAGCTTTACCCGGACAGGGAACACTGAAGCTTTCTTT. Translated: CASSFTRTGNTEAFF.

The chain couples TRBV5-4 to TRBJ2-5; D gene unclear. V lost 0 bases and J lost 1, with 7 bases in between. The CDR3 covers 14 residues. CDR1 is SGHNT, CDR2 YYREEE, per germline (reference sequence). CDR3 sequence: CASSLARIQETQYF. Written as DNA, the CDR3 is TGTGCCAGCAGCTTGGCCAGGATCCAAGAGACCCAGTACTTC.